This paragraph covers one T cell receptor beta chain sequence. This sample is part of a study of blood T cell repertoires in COVID-19. As processed by the authors: Amplification with reference gene primers provided the estimates of nucleated cell counts. Produced via immunoSEQ multiplex PCR; TCRdb's table is partial and in-frame only. The D gene and trimming were derived from the DNA, and the V and J assignments and clone size from that table. The table includes around 190,000 clones, 88% detected once. The sample taken for sequencing was peripheral blood. The receptor was derived from a human donor in a cohort sampled during active COVID-19.

As DNA, the CDR3 is TGTGCCTGGAGTGGGGGAACCCTTAGCGGGAGGGGCAATGAGCAGTTCTTC. Translated, it gives CAWSGGTLSGRGNEQFF. This chain joins TRBV30 and TRBJ2-1, with 11 positions matching TRBD2. Germline trimming cut 1 base from V and 6 bases from J; bases unmatched to any gene: 11. Looked up from germline, CDR1 is GTSNPN and CDR2 is SVGIG (reference sequence). This CDR3 is built from 17 residues.